This T cell receptor beta chain was retrieved from a study of shared clonotypes between healthy human individuals. Points from the study as a whole: Estimated richness was generally greater in naive than memory subsets.

This clone has just a few counts. Its antigen is unknown. V was clipped by 10 bases and J by 12 bases, with 16 bases between them. The germline gives CDR1 ENHRY, CDR2 SYGVKD. The CDR3 runs 12 residues. The study ran the assay at deep level. Profiled with immunoSEQ multiplex PCR; TCRdb holds only in-frame clones, not every one. Of over a million clones in the sample, approximately 70% are singletons; the top ten hold approximately 1.5%. This chain connects TRBV10-3 to TRBJ1-6; possible D gene TRBD1, 6 bases. This TCR derives from a man aged 18 to 30 in good health. The sample consisted of memory CD4+ T cells sorted from blood. The subset here: CD45RA-negative fraction. The CDR3: CASAGHGLPLHF. CDR3 nucleotide sequence: TGTGCCAGCGCGGGACACGGGTTACCCCTCCACTTT.